These 6 T cell receptor beta chains came from one sample sequenced in a study of T cells after yellow fever vaccination. MiXCR, applied by TCRdb to the 5' RACE reads, yields one record per CDR3 protein. The sample has under 150,000 distinct CDR3 sequences, more than 6% seen once. The input for sequencing was CD4+ T cells sorted from PBMCs, taken 5 days after the yellow fever booster vaccination. These receptors were taken from a man aged 25 to 45 who received the YFV17D yellow fever vaccine.

The sample holds many counts of this clonotype. The rearrangement links TRBV12-5 to TRBJ2-2, with a possible D match to TRBD1 (5 bases). V was trimmed by 5 bases and J by 0 bases, leaving 10 bases between them. Germline V gene lookup returns CDR1 LGHNT and CDR2 FRNRAP. The CDR3 contains 15 residues. CDR3: CASGMMTANTGELFF. The CDR3 bases are TGTGCTAGTGGTATGATGACAGCGAACACCGGGGAGCTGTTTTTT.

This clonotype appeared many times. The chain is built from TRBV12-3 or TRBV12-4 and TRBJ2-7; 7 nucleotides align to TRBD2. This CDR3 is 13 amino acids long. V lost 7 bases and J lost 0; bases outside the gene matches: 3. The DNA of the CDR3 is TGTGCCAGCACTCGGACTAGCTCCTACGAGCAGTACTTC. As protein: CASTRTSSYEQYF.

This clonotype showed up many times. V and J are TRBV6-5 and TRBJ1-5; the match to TRBD1 covers 7 bases. Per germline, CDR1 MNHEY and CDR2 SVGAGI. V was clipped by 8 bases and J by 3 bases; unmatched bases: 7. This CDR3 has 14 amino acids. CDR3 nucleotide sequence: TGTGCCAGCGGGGAGGGACAGACCAATCAGCCCCAGCATTTT. Amino acid sequence: CASGEGQTNQPQHF.

This clonotype appeared many times. J is TRBJ2-1 and V is TRBV20-1; no firm D call. The CDR3 is made up of 12 amino acids. V was trimmed by 0 bases and J by 5 bases, leaving 5 bases between them. The germline V gene has CDR1 DFQATT and CDR2 SNEGSKA (reference sequence). The DNA of the CDR3 is TGCAGTGCTAGAGAGTCGAACAATGAGCAGTTCTTC. This codes for CSARESNNEQFF.

This clonotype has only a few counts. This sequence joins TRBV20-1 and TRBJ2-7; 13 bases line up with TRBD2. The CDR3 covers 14 residues. The V gene's germline CDR1 is DFQATT and CDR2 SNEGSKA (reference sequence). V trimming: 6 bases; J trimming: 2 bases; junction bases outside the gene matches: 4. The CDR3 is CSAGLAGDTYEQYF. The CDR3 region has the DNA TGCAGTGCCGGACTAGCGGGAGATACCTACGAGCAGTACTTC.

The sample holds many counts of this clonotype. This chain uses TRBV20-1 with TRBJ2-1; a possible D gene is TRBD2 (5 bases). Germline CDR1 DFQATT, CDR2 SNEGSKA (reference sequence). There are 15 residues in the CDR3. The V gene lost 5 bases and the J gene lost 5 bases, with 19 bases spanning the gap. CDR3 in amino acids: CSARPTRFLDNEQFF. CDR3 bases: TGCAGTGCTCGCCCAACTAGGTTTCTAGACAATGAGCAGTTCTTC.